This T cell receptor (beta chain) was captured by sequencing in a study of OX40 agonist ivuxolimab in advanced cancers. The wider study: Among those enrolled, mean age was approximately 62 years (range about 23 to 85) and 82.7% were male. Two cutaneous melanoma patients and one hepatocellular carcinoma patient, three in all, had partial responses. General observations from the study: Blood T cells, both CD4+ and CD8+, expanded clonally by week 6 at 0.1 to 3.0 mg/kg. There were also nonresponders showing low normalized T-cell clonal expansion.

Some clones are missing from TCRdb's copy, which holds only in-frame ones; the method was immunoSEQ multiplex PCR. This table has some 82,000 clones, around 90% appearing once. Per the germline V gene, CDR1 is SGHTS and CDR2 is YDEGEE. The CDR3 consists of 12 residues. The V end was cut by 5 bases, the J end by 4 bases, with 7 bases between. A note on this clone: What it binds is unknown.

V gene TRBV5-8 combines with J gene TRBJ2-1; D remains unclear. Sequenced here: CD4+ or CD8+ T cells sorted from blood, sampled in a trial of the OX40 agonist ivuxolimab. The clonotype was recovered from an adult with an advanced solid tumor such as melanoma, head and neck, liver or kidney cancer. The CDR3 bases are TGTGCCAGCAGAAGAGAGTACAATGAGCAGTTCTTC. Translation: CASRREYNEQFF.